This TCR beta chain was captured by sequencing in a study of blood T cell repertoires in COVID-19. Germline assignment: CDR1 SNHLY and CDR2 FYNNEI. This CDR3 has 13 amino acids. The V and J ends lost 7 bases and 1 base respectively, with 8 bases between them. Produced via immunoSEQ multiplex PCR; TCRdb's table is partial and in-frame only. Among about 250,000 clones listed, around 88% were seen once. The sequenced sample consisted of peripheral blood. The TCR was taken from a man aged 30 to 45 with acute or convalescent COVID-19. This chain links TRBV2 with TRBJ1-3; D possibly corresponds to TRBD1 (6 bases). The CDR3 coding sequence is TGTGCCAGCATACAGGGATCTGGAAACACCATATATTTT. Translation gives CASIQGSGNTIYF.